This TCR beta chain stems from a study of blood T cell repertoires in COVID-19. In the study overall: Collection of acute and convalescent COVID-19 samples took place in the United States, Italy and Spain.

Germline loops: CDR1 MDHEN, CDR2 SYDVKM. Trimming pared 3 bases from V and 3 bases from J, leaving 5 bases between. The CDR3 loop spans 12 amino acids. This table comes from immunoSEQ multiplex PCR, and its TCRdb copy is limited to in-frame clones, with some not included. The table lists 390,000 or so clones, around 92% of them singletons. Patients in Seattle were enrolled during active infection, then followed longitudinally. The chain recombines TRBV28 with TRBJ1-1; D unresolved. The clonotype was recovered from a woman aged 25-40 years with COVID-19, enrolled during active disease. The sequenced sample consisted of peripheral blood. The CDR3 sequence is CASSFAYTEAFF. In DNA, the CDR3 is TGTGCCAGCAGTTTTGCGTACACTGAAGCTTTCTTT. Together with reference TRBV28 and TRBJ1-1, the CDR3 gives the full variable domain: DVKVTQSSRYLVKRTGEKVFLECVQDMDHENMFWYRQDPGLGLRLIYFSYDVKMKEKGDIPEGYSVSREKKERFSLILESASTNQTSMYLCASSFAYTEAFFGQGTRLTVV.